The T cell receptor (beta chain) described here comes from a study of T cell clonotyping in hematopoietic cell transplantation (dated by TCRdb to about 2021). Some background on the complete study: A total of roughly 130 blood samples were collected in the study from some 40 consecutive transplant recipients and their related donors. Recruitment of patients was conducted between late 2015 and January 2017, and follow-up was continued until late 2020 or death. Overall study outcomes, separate from this receptor: Just a small fraction of recipient repertoires overlapped with donor repertoires, and more than 95% appeared de novo at the given depth. After transplant, TCR diversity in recipients dropped, and pathologically expanded clonotypes increased progressively from day 30 to day 180. The sample size was limited, and CD4 and CD8 repertoire contributions could not be separated because cells were not sorted. Broader posttransplant TCR repertoire diversity was predicted by donor and pretransplant recipient Inverse Simpson Index values.

Per the publication, the time point label means: 180 days after allo-HCT. Blood samples were obtained from recipients approximately 28 days before transplant and at days 30, 100 and 180 after transplant. Nuclei Lysis Solution was used to extract genomic DNA from fresh or cryopreserved unfractionated peripheral blood mononuclear cells. Trimming at the junction amounts to 4 bases on V and 3 bases on J, and the germline ends lie 16 bases apart. As encoded in the germline V gene, CDR1 is MNHNS while CDR2 is SASEGT. The CDR3 covers 16 residues, taking in both the cysteine and the phenylalanine. The entry retains the CDR3 DNA only, 48 bases that are in frame from base 1. With the immunoSEQ assay, which is a bias-controlled multiplex PCR relying on V- and J-specific primers, TCR beta CDR3 regions were amplified from genomic DNA. In a second PCR step, a proprietary barcode and Illumina adapter sequences were attached to the CDR3 amplicons. An Illumina MiSeq instrument was used for sequencing of the CDR3 libraries. On the authors' methods: Export and quality control were performed with immunoSEQ Analyzer 3.0, and downstream analyses were performed with R Bioconductor and Immunarch. Only productive rearrangements in the normalized downsampled data set were used to calculate repertoire metrics. Clonotypes larger than 5 templates in the normalized cohort were defined as pathologically expanded. The Inverse Simpson Index was used to measure repertoire diversity. To capture all clonotypes, the CMV-specificity analyses were run on the non-normalized data set. TCRdb holds this immuneACCESS table with in-frame rearrangements only. Some clones are missing; in checked studies, unresolved V genes explain under half, and the rest has no known cause. The V and J calls and clone size were taken over from that table, and D and trimming were inferred from the DNA. The sample profile shows several thousand clones; over 60% of them were found once. 15% to 20% of the sample lies in the top ten.

Concerning this clone itself: Its antigen remains undetermined. No per-base quality is available; no much larger clone lies one base away.

The material sequenced was PBMCs, taken 180 days after allogeneic stem cell transplant. The sequence came from a male patient aged 40-55 years who had an allogeneic stem cell transplant from a related donor, so the T cells may come from the graft donor. Some clones in this sample may be carry-over from other donors' samples. This chain joins TRBV6-1 to TRBJ1-5; the D gene is perhaps TRBD1, on 6 matching bases. The DNA reads as follows: TGTGCCAGCAGTGTCACCGGGACACCATCCAATCAGCCCCAGCATTTT. The encoded protein is CASSVTGTPSNQPQHF.